The T cell receptor (beta chain) described here comes from a study of memory CD4+ T cells and cytomegalovirus serostatus. Across the whole study: Donors were healthy Belgian adults, several CMV seropositive and approximately 25 seronegative.

Overall study results and limits: Each of fewer than 80 CMV-associated TCRbeta sequences occurred in one to five individuals.

The V gene end was trimmed by 7 bases and the J gene end by 2 bases; junction bases not matched to a gene: 10. This CDR3 has 15 residues. In germline, CDR1 is SEHNR, CDR2 FQNEAQ (reference sequence). Single viable CD3+CD4+CD8-CD45RO+ cells were sorted as the memory CD4+ T cells. Serostatus was set by detecting CMV pp150, pp28, p38, p52 IgG. Original handling: After removing out-of-frame reads, under 2.5 million distinct TCRbeta sequences remained. The data were produced by immunoSEQ multiplex PCR, yet TCRdb's version contains in-frame clones alone and is incomplete. V and J calls and clone size are copied from that table; D and trimming were computed from the DNA. The sample holds approximately 60,000 clones, roughly 77% seen once. Comments on this clone: What it recognizes is unknown.

V usage is TRBV7-9 and J usage is TRBJ2-5, with TRBD1 matching over 7 bases. The source is an adult in good health and CMV-seropositive. The sequencing input was memory CD4+ T cells from blood. As DNA, the CDR3 is TGTGCCAGCACCTGGGGCGACAGGGATCAAGAGACCCAGTACTTC. Translated, it gives CASTWGDRDQETQYF.